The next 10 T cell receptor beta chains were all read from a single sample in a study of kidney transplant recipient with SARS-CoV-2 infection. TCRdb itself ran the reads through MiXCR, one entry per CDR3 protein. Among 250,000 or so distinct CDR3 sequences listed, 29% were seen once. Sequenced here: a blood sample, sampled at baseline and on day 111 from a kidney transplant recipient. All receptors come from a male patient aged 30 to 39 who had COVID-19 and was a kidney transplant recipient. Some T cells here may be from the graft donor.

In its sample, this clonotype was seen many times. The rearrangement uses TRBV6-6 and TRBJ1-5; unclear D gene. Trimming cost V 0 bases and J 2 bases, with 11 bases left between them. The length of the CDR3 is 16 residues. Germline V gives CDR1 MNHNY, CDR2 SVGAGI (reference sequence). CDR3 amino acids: CASSYSGRSGNQPQHF. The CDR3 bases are TGTGCCAGCAGTTACTCGGGGAGATCGGGCAATCAGCCCCAGCATTTT.

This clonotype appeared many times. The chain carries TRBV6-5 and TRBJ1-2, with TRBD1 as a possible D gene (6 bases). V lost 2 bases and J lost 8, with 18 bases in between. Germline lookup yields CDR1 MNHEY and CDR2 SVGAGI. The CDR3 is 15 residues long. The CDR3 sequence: CASSYAVGGARGYTF. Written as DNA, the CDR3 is TGTGCCAGCAGTTACGCTGTCGGGGGGGCCCGAGGCTACACCTTC.

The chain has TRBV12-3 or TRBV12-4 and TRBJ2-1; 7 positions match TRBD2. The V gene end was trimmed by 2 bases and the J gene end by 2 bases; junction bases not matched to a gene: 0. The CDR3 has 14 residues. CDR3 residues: CASSLSGAYNEQFF. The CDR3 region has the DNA TGTGCCAGCAGTTTAAGCGGGGCCTACAATGAGCAGTTCTTC.

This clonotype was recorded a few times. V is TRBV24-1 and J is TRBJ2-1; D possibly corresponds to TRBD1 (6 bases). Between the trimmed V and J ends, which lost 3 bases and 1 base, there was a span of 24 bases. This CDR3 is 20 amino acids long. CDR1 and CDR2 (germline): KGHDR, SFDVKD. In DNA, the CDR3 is TGTGCCACCAGTGATACCTGGGGGCTACAGCCTGGACAGTCCTACAATGAGCAGTTCTTC. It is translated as CATSDTWGLQPGQSYNEQFF.

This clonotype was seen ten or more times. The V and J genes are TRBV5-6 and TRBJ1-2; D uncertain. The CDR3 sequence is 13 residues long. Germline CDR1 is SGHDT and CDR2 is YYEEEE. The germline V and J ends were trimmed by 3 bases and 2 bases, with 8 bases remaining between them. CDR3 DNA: TGTGCCAGCAGCTCGCAGATGAACTATGGCTACACCTTC. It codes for CASSSQMNYGYTF. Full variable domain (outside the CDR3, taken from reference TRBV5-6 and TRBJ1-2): DAGVTQSPTHLIKTRGQQVTLRCSPKSGHDTVSWYQQALGQGPQFIFQYYEEEERQRGNFPDRFSGHQFPNYSSELNVNALLLGDSALYLCASSSQMNYGYTFGSGTRLTVV.

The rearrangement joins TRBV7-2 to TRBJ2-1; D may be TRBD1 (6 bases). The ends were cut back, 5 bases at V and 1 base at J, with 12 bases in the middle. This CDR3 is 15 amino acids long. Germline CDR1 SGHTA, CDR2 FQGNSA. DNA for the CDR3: TGTGCCAGCAGCCTGGAACAGGGTTCCTACAATGAGCAGTTCTTC. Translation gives CASSLEQGSYNEQFF.

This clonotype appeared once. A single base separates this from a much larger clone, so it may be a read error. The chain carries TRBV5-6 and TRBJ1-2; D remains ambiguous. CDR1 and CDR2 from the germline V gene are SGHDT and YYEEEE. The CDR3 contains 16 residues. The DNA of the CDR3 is TGTACCAGCTTGCGACTCAATAGTCGAAAGACCTATGGCTACACCTTC. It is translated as CTSLRLNSRKTYGYTF.

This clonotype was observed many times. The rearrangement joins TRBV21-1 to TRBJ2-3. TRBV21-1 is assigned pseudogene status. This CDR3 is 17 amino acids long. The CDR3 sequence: CASRDIIATVMQDTQYF. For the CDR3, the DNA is TGTGCCAGCAGAGATATAATAGCTACAGTCATGCAAGATACGCAGTATTTT.

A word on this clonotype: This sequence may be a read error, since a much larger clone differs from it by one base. DNA for the CDR3: TGTGCCGGCAGCGTGCCATTTTCAGCTCGAAAGACCTATGGCTACACCTTC. Translating gives CAGSVPFSARKTYGYTF. The J gene is TRBJ1-2, the V gene TRBV7-4; D is unresolved. This CDR3 is 17 amino acids long. CDR1 is SGHVT and CDR2 is SQSDAQ in the germline V gene.

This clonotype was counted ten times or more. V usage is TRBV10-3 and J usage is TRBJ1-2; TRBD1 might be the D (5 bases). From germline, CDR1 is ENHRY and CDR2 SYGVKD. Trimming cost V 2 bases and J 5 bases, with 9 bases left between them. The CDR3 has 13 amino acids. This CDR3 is CAISETGPYGYTF. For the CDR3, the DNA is TGTGCCATCAGTGAGACAGGACCTTATGGCTACACCTTC.